The entry below gives a single TCR beta chain sequence along with its context. Measured with immunoSEQ multiplex PCR; TCRdb has only the in-frame clones, and not every one. The table lists 45,000 to 55,000 clones, about 81% of them singletons. The data belong to a study of T cell responses to AZD1222 COVID-19 vaccine. The TCR originated in an adult in good health. Sample: peripheral blood, taken on day 0 of AZD1222 vaccination.

CDR3 sequence: CASSPRGLTNTGELFF. CDR3 sequence (DNA): TGTGCCAGCTCACCGAGGGGTCTAACCAACACCGGGGAGCTGTTTTTT. The chain recombines TRBV18 with TRBJ2-2; either TRBD1 or TRBD2 may fit D (5 bases each). Germline CDR1 is KGHSH and CDR2 is LQKENI. V was pared by 3 bases and J by 2 bases, with 13 bases between. The CDR3 runs 16 residues.